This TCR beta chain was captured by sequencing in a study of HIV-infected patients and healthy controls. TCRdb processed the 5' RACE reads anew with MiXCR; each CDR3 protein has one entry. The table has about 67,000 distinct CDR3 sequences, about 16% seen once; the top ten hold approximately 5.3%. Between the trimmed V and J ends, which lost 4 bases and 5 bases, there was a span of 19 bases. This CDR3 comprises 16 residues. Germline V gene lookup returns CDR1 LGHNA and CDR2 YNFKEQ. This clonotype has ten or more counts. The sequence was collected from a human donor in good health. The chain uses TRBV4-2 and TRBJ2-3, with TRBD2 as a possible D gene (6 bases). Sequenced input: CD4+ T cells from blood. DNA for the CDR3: TGTGCCAGCAGCCCCCGCGGGGCGGCCGGTGGAGATACGCAGTATTTT. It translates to CASSPRGAAGGDTQYF.